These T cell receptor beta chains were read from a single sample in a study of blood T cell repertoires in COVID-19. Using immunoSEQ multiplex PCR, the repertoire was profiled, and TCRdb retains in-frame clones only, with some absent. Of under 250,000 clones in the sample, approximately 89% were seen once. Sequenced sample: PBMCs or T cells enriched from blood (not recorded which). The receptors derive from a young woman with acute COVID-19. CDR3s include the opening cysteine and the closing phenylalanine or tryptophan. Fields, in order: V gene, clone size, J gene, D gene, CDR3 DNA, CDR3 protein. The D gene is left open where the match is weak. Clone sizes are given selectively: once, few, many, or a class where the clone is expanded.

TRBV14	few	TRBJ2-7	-	TGTGCCAGCAGCCAAGGACAGGTTAGATCCTACGAGCAGTACTTC	CASSQGQVRSYEQYF
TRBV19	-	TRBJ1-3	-	TGTGCCAGTAGTATATTGGCTTCGGGCTCTGGAAACACCATATATTTT	CASSILASGSGNTIYF
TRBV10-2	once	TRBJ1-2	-	TGCGCCAGCAGTGAGTGGGGGGTTAGGGACTATGGCTACACCTTC	CASSEWGVRDYGYTF
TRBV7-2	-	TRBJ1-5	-	TGTGCCAGCAGCTTCGGGGGGAGTAGCAATCAGCCCCAGCATTTT	CASSFGGSSNQPQHF
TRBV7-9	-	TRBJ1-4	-	TGTGCCAGCAGCTTCGGGAGTCCTAATGAAAAACTGTTTTTT	CASSFGSPNEKLFF
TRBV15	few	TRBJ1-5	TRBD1	TGTGCCACCAGCAGAGAAGACAGGGTGATCAATCAGCCCCAGCATTTT	CATSREDRVINQPQHF
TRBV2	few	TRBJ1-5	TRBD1	TGTGCCAGCAGTGAAGCGGGACAGGGCTTCGACAATCAGCCCCAGCATTTT	CASSEAGQGFDNQPQHF
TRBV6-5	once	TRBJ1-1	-	TGTGCCAGCAGCCGACCGACATTGAACACTGAAGCTTTCTTT	CASSRPTLNTEAFF
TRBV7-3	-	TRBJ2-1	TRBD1	TGTGCCAGCAGCCTCAGCCCCCACACAGGGGTCTCGCTCGATGAGCAGTTCTTC	CASSLSPHTGVSLDEQFF
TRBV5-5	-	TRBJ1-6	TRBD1	TGTGCCAGCAGCGTAACAGGGGACGTGCGAAATTCACCCCTCCACTTT	CASSVTGDVRNSPLHF
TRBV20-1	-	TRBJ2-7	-	TGCAGTGCCCGGACATGGCCTCAGTACTTC	CSARTWPQYF
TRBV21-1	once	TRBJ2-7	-	TGTGCCAGCAGCGTAGAAACTAGCGGGGCTCACTACGAGCAGTACTTC	CASSVETSGAHYEQYF
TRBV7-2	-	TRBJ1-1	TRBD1	TGTGCCAGCAGCTTCAAGGGGACAGCGAACACTGAAGCTTTCTTT	CASSFKGTANTEAFF
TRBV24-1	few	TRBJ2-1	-	TGTGCCACCAGTGCTGCAGGGTACAATGAGCAGTTCTTC	CATSAAGYNEQFF
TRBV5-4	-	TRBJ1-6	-	TGTGCCAGCAGCTTGAGTCCCCAGGACAGCTCCTATAATTCACCCCTCCACTTT	CASSLSPQDSSYNSPLHF
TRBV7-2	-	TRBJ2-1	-	TGTGCCAGCAGCTTTCATAGCCAGGGAAGAAATGAGCAGTTCTTC	CASSFHSQGRNEQFF
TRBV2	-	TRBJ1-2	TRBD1	TGTGCCAGCAGGGACAGGGGAGACCTCGGCTACACCTTC	CASRDRGDLGYTF
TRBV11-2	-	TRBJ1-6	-	TGTGCCAGCAGCTTACCCGTCCAAGGGACACTCCTCCACTTT	CASSLPVQGTLLHF
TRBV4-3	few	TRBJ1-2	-	TGCGCCAGCAGGCAGGCGGGCGAGGGCTATGGCTACACCTTC	CASRQAGEGYGYTF
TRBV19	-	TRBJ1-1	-	TGTGCTAGTAGCCAGGGATACGAAGCTTTCTTT	CASSQGYEAFF
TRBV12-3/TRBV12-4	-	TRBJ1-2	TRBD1	TGTGCCAGCAGTATTCCGGGACAGGGGGGCTACACCTTC	CASSIPGQGGYTF
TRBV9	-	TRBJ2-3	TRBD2	TGTGCCAGCAGCGTTAGCGGGGGGGCCGCAGATACGCAGTATTTT	CASSVSGGAADTQYF
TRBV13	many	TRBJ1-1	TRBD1	TGTGCCAGCAGATGGAGGGGGCTCATGAACACTGAAGCTTTCTTT	CASRWRGLMNTEAFF
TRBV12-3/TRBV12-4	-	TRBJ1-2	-	TGTGCCAGCAGTTTAGGGGCGCAGAATGGCTACACCTTC	CASSLGAQNGYTF
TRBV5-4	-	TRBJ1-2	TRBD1	TGTGCCAGCAGCCCCCGGGACAGGGAGTATGGCTACACCTTC	CASSPRDREYGYTF
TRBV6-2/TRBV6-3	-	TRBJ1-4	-	TGTGCCAGCAGTTCCAGACGCGGTAATGAAAAACTGTTTTTT	CASSSRRGNEKLFF
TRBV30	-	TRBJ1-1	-	TGTGCCTGGAGTCGGGGAATCGAAGCTTTCTTT	CAWSRGIEAFF
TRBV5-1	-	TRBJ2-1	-	TGCGCCAGCAGCTTGGGTGCGACGGAACGGGGTGAGCAGTTCTTC	CASSLGATERGEQFF
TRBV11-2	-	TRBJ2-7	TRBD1	TGTGCCAGCAGCTCGGGACAGTACTACGAGCAGTACTTC	CASSSGQYYEQYF
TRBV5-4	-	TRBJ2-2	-	TGTGCCAGCAGCTCCCGGTTAGACGGGGAGCTGTTTTTT	CASSSRLDGELFF
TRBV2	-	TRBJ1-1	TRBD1	TGTGCCAGCAGGGGGGACAGGGTCAACACTGAAGCTTTCTTT	CASRGDRVNTEAFF
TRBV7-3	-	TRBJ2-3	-	TGTGCCAGCAGCCTTACAGGGGCGGGAACAGATACGCAGTATTTT	CASSLTGAGTDTQYF
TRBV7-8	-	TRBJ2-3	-	TGTGCCAGCAGCTTAGAGTCTGGGGGCAGGGGATACACAGATACGCAGTATTTT	CASSLESGGRGYTDTQYF
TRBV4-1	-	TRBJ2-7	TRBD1	TGCGCCAGCAGCCATAACCAGGGGGTCGCCTACGAGCAGTACTTC	CASSHNQGVAYEQYF
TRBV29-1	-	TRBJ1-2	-	TGCAGCGTTGAAGTGGCTGGCTACACCTTC	CSVEVAGYTF
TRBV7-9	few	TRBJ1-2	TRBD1	TGTGCCAGCAGCTCCTCGGACAGGGAGGCGGGCTACACCTTC	CASSSSDREAGYTF
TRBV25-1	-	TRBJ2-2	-	TGTGCCAGCGACCACCCGGGGGATCCCACCGGGGAGCTGTTTTTT	CASDHPGDPTGELFF